One T cell receptor beta chain is described in this entry. RNA transcripts provided the source from which TCR beta CDR3 regions were amplified. HTBI primers drove first-round RT-PCR of the TCR CDR3. Using its own MiXCR run on the multiplex PCR reads, TCRdb lists one record per CDR3 protein. The data contain 300,000 to 350,000 distinct CDR3 sequences, approximately 18% of them singletons. The germline gives CDR1 MDHEN, CDR2 SYDVKM. The CDR3 is 14 amino acids. The V and J ends lost 3 bases and 6 bases, in that order; junction bases with no gene match: 5. This entry belongs to a study of T cells in Graves' hyperthyroidism and ophthalmopathy.

This sequence was found in a woman between 45 and 60 years old with Graves' hyperthyroidism. The sequencing input was blood. The chain carries TRBV28 and TRBJ2-3, with 8 nucleotides matching TRBD1. CDR3 sequence: CASSFGQGVDTQYF. CDR3 DNA: TGTGCCAGCAGTTTCGGACAGGGTGTGGATACGCAGTATTTT.